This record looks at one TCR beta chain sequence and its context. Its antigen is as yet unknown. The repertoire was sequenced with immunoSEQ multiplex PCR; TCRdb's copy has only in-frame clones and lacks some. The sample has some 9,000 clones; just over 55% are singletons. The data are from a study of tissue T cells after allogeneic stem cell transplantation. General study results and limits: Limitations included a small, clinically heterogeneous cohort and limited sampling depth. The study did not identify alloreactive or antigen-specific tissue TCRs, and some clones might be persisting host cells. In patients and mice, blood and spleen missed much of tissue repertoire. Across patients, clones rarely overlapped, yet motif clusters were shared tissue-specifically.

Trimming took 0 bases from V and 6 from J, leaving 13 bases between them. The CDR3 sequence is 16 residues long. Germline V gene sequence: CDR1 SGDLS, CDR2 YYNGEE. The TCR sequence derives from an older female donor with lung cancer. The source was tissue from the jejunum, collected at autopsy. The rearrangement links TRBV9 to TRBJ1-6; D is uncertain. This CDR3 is CASSVEPASGNSPLHF. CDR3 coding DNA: TGTGCCAGCAGCGTAGAACCAGCCTCTGGTAATTCACCCCTCCACTTT.